These 3 T cell receptor beta chains share one sample of origin, sequenced in a study of regulatory T cells in long-lasting Graves disease. In building TCR beta libraries, iRepertoire HTBI primers were used together with Arm-PCR of CDR3 regions. TCRdb ran MiXCR on the multiplex PCR reads and lists one entry per CDR3 protein. Of approximately 480,000 distinct CDR3 sequences in the sample, about 16% were seen once. Stated time point: newly diagnosed GD, antithyroid drugs for less than 3 months. Researchers made the TCR library from RNA that was extracted from PBMCs. The same data also contributed to another study, on T cells in Graves' hyperthyroidism and ophthalmopathy.

The sample here was peripheral blood mononuclear cells (PBMCs), taken at new diagnosis, from a patient treated with antithyroid drugs. The receptors stem from a man in his forties with Graves disease.

This clonotype was detected many times. The chain couples TRBV30 to TRBJ1-6; perhaps TRBD1 as D (6 bases). Looked up from germline, CDR1 is GTSNPN and CDR2 is SVGIG (reference sequence). V lost 5 bases to trimming and J lost 9 bases, with 17 bases between them. The length of the CDR3 is 14 residues. This chain's CDR3 is CAWGGWTESSPLHF. The CDR3 bases are TGTGCCTGGGGAGGATGGACAGAGAGTTCACCCCTCCACTTT.

The sample holds a few counts of this clonotype. V and J are TRBV15 and TRBJ1-4; possibly TRBD1 for D (5 bases). CDR3 length: 18 residues. Germline V gene lookup returns CDR1 LNHNV and CDR2 YYDKDF (reference sequence). V dropped 2 bases and J dropped 0 bases, with 16 bases sitting between them. CDR3 protein: CATSRWDGGAATNEKLFF. DNA for the CDR3: TGTGCCACCAGCAGATGGGACGGTGGTGCCGCAACTAATGAAAAACTGTTTTTT.

This clonotype was detected ten times or more. The gene calls are TRBV5-6 and TRBJ2-1; 7 nucleotides agree with TRBD2. This CDR3 is 15 amino acids long. CDR1 and CDR2 from the germline V gene are SGHDT and YYEEEE. Trimming took 4 bases from V and 4 from J; bases not matched to a gene: 8. Written as DNA, the CDR3 is TGTGCCAGCAGCCTCGGAGGACTAGATTACAATGAGCAGTTCTTC. This sequence encodes CASSLGGLDYNEQFF.